One sample yielded the 5 T cell receptor beta chains listed below, sequenced in a study of CD8 T cells in Susac syndrome. With random hexamers, reverse transcription was performed on about 0.5 to 1 ug of RNA. In TCRdb, the immunoSEQ multiplex PCR reads were re-called with MiXCR into one record per CDR3 protein. The sample has 100,000 to 150,000 distinct CDR3 sequences, over 85% seen once; the top ten hold 0.07% to 0.09%. The sequencing sample was made of CD4+ T cells from PBMCs. The receptors come from a human donor in good health.

The chain combines TRBV7-2 with TRBJ2-5; D unresolved. Germline CDR1 SGHTA, CDR2 FQGNSA. The CDR3 consists of 13 residues. Trimming removed 2 bases from V and 4 bases from J, with 8 bases in between. In DNA, the CDR3 is TGTGCCAGCAGCTTAACGCGGAGAGAGACCCAGTACTTC. Amino acid sequence: CASSLTRRETQYF.

The chain links TRBV5-1 to TRBJ1-2; no firm D call. The CDR3 covers 13 residues. Germline loops: CDR1 SGHRS, CDR2 YFSETQ. Trimming took 5 bases from V and 0 from J, leaving 8 bases between them. The CDR3 here is CASRVEANYGYTF. For the CDR3, the DNA is TGCGCCAGCAGAGTCGAAGCTAACTATGGCTACACCTTC.

The V call is TRBV5-1, the J call TRBJ2-1; TRBD2 matches 7 bases. Germline CDR1 is SGHRS and CDR2 is YFSETQ. Losses at the gene ends were 4 bases for V and 0 bases for J; bases not matched to a gene: 4. CDR3 length: 15 amino acids. The CDR3 DNA follows: TGCGCCAGCAGCATCCGGGACTACTCCTACAATGAGCAGTTCTTC. Protein sequence: CASSIRDYSYNEQFF.

The chain is built from TRBV7-9 and TRBJ1-4; D call uncertain. The V and J ends lost 5 bases and 1 base respectively, with 14 bases between them. Looked up from germline, CDR1 is SEHNR and CDR2 is FQNEAQ (reference sequence). This CDR3 is 16 amino acids long. As DNA, the CDR3 is TGTGCCAGCAGCCCCACGCGGGGTAGAACTAATGAAAAACTGTTTTTT. Translated: CASSPTRGRTNEKLFF.

The rearrangement uses TRBV29-1 and TRBJ1-1; D might be TRBD1 (5 bases). CDR1 SQVTM and CDR2 ANQGSEA come from the germline V gene. This CDR3 has 13 residues. V lost 4 bases and J lost 3, with 12 bases in between. In DNA form, the CDR3 reads TGCAGCGTTGTTGGGGCGTGGGACACTGAAGCTTTCTTT. Protein product: CSVVGAWDTEAFF.